The next 19 T cell receptor beta chains were all read from a single sample in a study of T-cell reconstitution after alpha-beta-depleted transplantation in children. Unique molecular identifiers tagged the TCRbeta library. TCRdb called the PCR reads again in MiXCR, with one record for every CDR3 protein. The sample records hundreds of thousands of distinct CDR3 sequences, 13% being singletons. Here the sequenced sample was PBMCs, taken before TCRalphabeta/CD19-depleted stem cell transplant. The receptor source for this set is a girl aged 2 to 9 with congenital amegakaryocytic thrombocytopenia, due to receive a stem cell transplant.

This clonotype was found many times. V is TRBV29-1 and J is TRBJ2-1; the D is unclear. The germline V gene has CDR1 SQVTM and CDR2 ANQGSEA. CDR3 length: 14 residues. Trimming left V 3 bases short and J 8 bases short, with 17 bases between. CDR3 sequence reads: CSVEKADGRHEQFF. The DNA of the CDR3 is TGCAGCGTTGAGAAGGCCGACGGTCGCCATGAGCAGTTCTTC.

This clonotype was detected many times. This chain links TRBV5-8 with TRBJ1-1; a possible D gene is TRBD1 (5 bases). The CDR3 is 15 amino acids. CDR1 and CDR2 from the germline V gene are SGHTS and YDEGEE. The V end lost 4 bases, the J end lost 4 bases, and 17 bases lay between the germline ends. Here the CDR3 DNA reads TGTGCCAGCAGCCTGAGGGGCCCGGGCGGCACTGAAGCTTTCTTT. This translates into CASSLRGPGGTEAFF.

Ten or more counts support this clonotype. This sequence joins TRBV12-3 or TRBV12-4 and TRBJ2-1; D gene uncertain. The germline V and J ends were trimmed by 3 bases and 6 bases, with 12 bases remaining between them. This CDR3 has 14 residues. The CDR3 loop is CASSFDLPLNEQFF. CDR3 in DNA: TGTGCCAGCAGTTTCGACCTGCCCCTCAATGAGCAGTTCTTC.

This clonotype came up a few times. The CDR3 DNA reads as TGCAGCGTTGAAGCTAAAGGACAGGGGTACACTGAAGCTTTCTTT. Amino acids: CSVEAKGQGYTEAFF. The chain carries TRBV29-1 and TRBJ1-1, with TRBD1 matching 9 bases. The germline V gene has CDR1 SQVTM and CDR2 ANQGSEA. This CDR3 is built from 15 residues. V shed 1 base, J shed 3 bases, and the junction held 6 bases outside the gene matches.

This clonotype was seen repeatedly, ten times or more. The rearrangement uses TRBV3-1 and TRBJ2-7, with D perhaps TRBD2 (6 bases). Germline CDR1 is LGHDT and CDR2 is YNNKEL (reference sequence). V was cut by 5 bases and J by 5 bases, with 13 bases left in between. The CDR3 is 13 residues long. The CDR3 bases are TGTGCCAGCAGCGCCCCGACTAGTGACGAGCAGTACTTC. Amino acids: CASSAPTSDEQYF.

This clonotype was recorded many times. The rearrangement links TRBV12-3 or TRBV12-4 to TRBJ2-5, with a tentative D call TRBD2 (5 bases). The CDR3 is 12 residues long. Trimming removed 6 bases at V and 7 bases at J, with 12 bases between. For the CDR3, the DNA is TGTGCCAGCAGGAGGCTCGCGGGGACCCAGTACTTC. Residues: CASRRLAGTQYF.

This chain connects TRBV12-5 to TRBJ1-5; 10 bases line up with TRBD1. This CDR3 spans 17 amino acids. Germline V CDR1 and CDR2: LGHNT, FRNRAP. V was clipped by 4 bases and J by 4 bases; unmatched bases: 10. CDR3 coding DNA: TGTGCTAGTGGTTCCCGGACAGGGGGTTTGTGGAATCAGCCCCAGCATTTT. Translated: CASGSRTGGLWNQPQHF. The entire variable domain, with the rest obtained from reference TRBV12-5 and TRBJ1-5, is as follows: DARVTQTPRHKVTEMGQEVTMRCQPILGHNTVFWYRQTMMQGLELLAYFRNRAPLDDSGMPKDRFSAEMPDATLATLKIQPSEPRDSAVYFCASGSRTGGLWNQPQHFGDGTRLSIL.

This clonotype was recorded many times. The V and J genes are TRBV20-1 and TRBJ2-3, with 7 nucleotides matching TRBD2. Germline-derived CDR1 and CDR2 are DFQATT and SNEGSKA (reference sequence). CDR3 length equals 13 residues. Unmatched junction bases numbered 4, after V lost 5 bases and J lost 2 bases. The CDR3 protein is CSALAAHTDTQYF. As DNA, the CDR3 is TGCAGTGCTCTAGCGGCTCACACAGATACGCAGTATTTT.

This clonotype showed up just a few times. The chain carries TRBV7-8 and TRBJ1-6; no definite D call. This CDR3 has 11 amino acids. From germline, CDR1 is SGHVS and CDR2 FQNEAQ. V lost 2 bases and J lost 14, with 7 bases in between. The CDR3 here is CASSLNQALHF. DNA of the CDR3: TGTGCCAGCAGCTTAAATCAAGCCCTCCACTTT.

The table lists this clonotype with many counts. The gene calls are TRBV29-1 and TRBJ2-1; possible D gene TRBD2, 5 bases. This CDR3 has 13 amino acids. The germline V gene has CDR1 SQVTM and CDR2 ANQGSEA. Trimming cost V 3 bases and J 9 bases, with 15 bases left between them. CDR3 sequence reads: CSVDPGWAGEQFF. The CDR3 DNA reads TGCAGCGTTGACCCGGGGTGGGCTGGTGAGCAGTTCTTC.

The sample holds many counts of this clonotype. The chain has TRBV5-5 and TRBJ1-2, with 7 bases fitting TRBD1. The V segment lost 2 bases and the J segment 0 bases; nucleotides outside the gene matches: 7. The CDR3 is made up of 16 amino acids. Per the germline V gene, CDR1 is SGHKS and CDR2 is YYEKEE (reference sequence). DNA for the CDR3: TGTGCCAGCAGCTTCTGGACAGGAACTGCTAACTATGGCTACACCTTC. It yields the protein CASSFWTGTANYGYTF.

The chain links TRBV5-1 to TRBJ1-1; a possible D gene is TRBD1 (6 bases). The V end was cut by 0 bases, the J end by 4 bases, with 13 bases between. The germline gives CDR1 SGHRS, CDR2 YFSETQ. This CDR3 is 15 amino acids long. CDR3 nucleotide sequence: TGCGCCAGCAGCTTGGATGTGGGGGGCCTCACTGAAGCTTTCTTT. Its translation is CASSLDVGGLTEAFF.

The gene calls are TRBV5-6 and TRBJ2-5; D unresolved. Germline values: CDR1 SGHDT, CDR2 YYEEEE. CDR3 length: 10 amino acids. Trimming took 3 bases from V and 9 from J, leaving 6 bases between them. CDR3 nucleotide sequence: TGTGCCAGCAGCTCCGAGGCCCAGTACTTC. This sequence encodes CASSSEAQYF.

This clonotype was seen only a few times. This sequence joins TRBV28 and TRBJ2-7, with D tentatively TRBD2 (6 bases). There are 17 residues in the CDR3. Germline V gene lookup returns CDR1 MDHEN and CDR2 SYDVKM. The germline V and J ends were trimmed by 4 bases and 2 bases, with 21 bases remaining between them. CDR3 in DNA: TGTGCCAGCAGTTCACATCCCTTCACAGGCGGGACCTACGAGCAGTACTTC. It codes for CASSSHPFTGGTYEQYF. The complete variable domain, with remaining parts taken from reference TRBV28 and TRBJ2-7, reads DVKVTQSSRYLVKRTGEKVFLECVQDMDHENMFWYRQDPGLGLRLIYFSYDVKMKEKGDIPEGYSVSREKKERFSLILESASTNQTSMYLCASSSHPFTGGTYEQYFGPGTRLTVT.

This clonotype was seen at least ten times. The chain carries TRBV12-3 or TRBV12-4 and TRBJ1-3, with D unresolved. The length of the CDR3 is 15 residues. V lost 3 bases and J lost 0, with 9 bases in between. CDR3 protein: CASSFWASSGNTIYF. The CDR3 DNA is TGTGCCAGCAGTTTTTGGGCTAGCTCTGGAAACACCATATATTTT.

The V call is TRBV7-3, the J call TRBJ2-1; 8 nucleotides align to TRBD2. V gave up 3 bases and J gave up 4 bases; unmatched junction bases: 14. CDR3 size: 18 residues. The V gene's germline CDR1 is SGHTA and CDR2 FQGTGA. DNA of the CDR3: TGTGCCAGCAGCTTGAGACCTCCCGGGACTAGTACTTACAATGAGCAGTTCTTC. This encodes CASSLRPPGTSTYNEQFF. Supplemented by reference TRBV7-3 and TRBJ2-1, the full variable domain reads GAGVSQTPSNKVTEKGKYVELRCDPISGHTALYWYRQSLGQGPEFLIYFQGTGAADDSGLPNDRFFAVRPEGSVSTLKIQRTERGDSAVYLCASSLRPPGTSTYNEQFFGPGTRLTVL.

The sample holds a few counts of this clonotype. V and J are TRBV29-1 and TRBJ2-1; no firm D call. V was pared by 1 base and J by 0 bases, with 7 bases between. This CDR3 is built from 14 residues. The V gene's germline CDR1 is SQVTM and CDR2 ANQGSEA. For the CDR3, the DNA is TGCAGCGTTGAAGTTTATAACTCCTACAATGAGCAGTTCTTC. Translating it yields CSVEVYNSYNEQFF.

Worth noting for this clonotype: A single base separates this from a much larger clone, so it may be a read error. This rearrangement joins TRBV20-1 to TRBJ1-2; D is unresolved. The CDR3 is made up of 14 amino acids. Germline CDR1 reads DFQATT; CDR2 reads SNEGSKA (reference sequence). Trimming removed 7 bases at V and 2 bases at J, with 17 bases between. The CDR3 region is CSGPRVLQNYGYTF. The CDR3 nucleotides read TGCAGTGGGCCCCGGGTCCTTCAAAACTATGGCTACACCTTC.

Turning to this clonotype: This may come from a read error, since a much larger clone is one base off. V usage is TRBV5-1 and J usage is TRBJ2-1, with 7 positions matching TRBD1. The germline V gene has CDR1 SGHRS and CDR2 YFSETQ. The CDR3 sequence is 15 residues long. Written as DNA, the CDR3 is TGCGCCAGCAGTCGGGGACAGACCGGATTCAATAAGCAGTTCTTC. This gives the protein CASSRGQTGFNKQFF. The whole variable domain, filled in from reference TRBV5-1 and TRBJ2-1, reads KAGVTQTPRYLIKTRGQQVTLSCSPISGHRSVSWYQQTPGQGLQFLFEYFSETQRNKGNFPGRFSGRQFSNSRSEMNVSTLELGDSALYLCASSRGQTGFNKQFFGPGTRLTVL.